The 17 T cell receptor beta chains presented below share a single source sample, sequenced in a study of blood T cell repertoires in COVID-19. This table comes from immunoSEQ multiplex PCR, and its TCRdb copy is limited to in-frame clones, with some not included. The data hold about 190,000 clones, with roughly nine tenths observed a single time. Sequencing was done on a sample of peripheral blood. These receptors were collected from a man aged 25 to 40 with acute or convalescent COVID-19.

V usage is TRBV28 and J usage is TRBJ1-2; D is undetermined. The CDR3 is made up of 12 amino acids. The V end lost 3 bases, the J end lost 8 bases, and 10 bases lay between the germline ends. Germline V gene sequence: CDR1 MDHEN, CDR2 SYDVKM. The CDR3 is CASSLELGGYTF. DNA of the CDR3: TGTGCCAGCAGTTTGGAGCTAGGAGGCTACACCTTC.

DNA for the CDR3: TGTGCCAGCACCCAAGGCGGGGGGCGCAAGCAGTACTTC. Its protein product is CASTQGGGRKQYF. The genes are TRBV28 and TRBJ2-7; 8 positions agree with TRBD2. Germline V gives CDR1 MDHEN, CDR2 SYDVKM. This CDR3 comprises 13 residues. Trimming at V came to 7 bases and at J to 8 bases, leaving 10 bases not matched to a gene.

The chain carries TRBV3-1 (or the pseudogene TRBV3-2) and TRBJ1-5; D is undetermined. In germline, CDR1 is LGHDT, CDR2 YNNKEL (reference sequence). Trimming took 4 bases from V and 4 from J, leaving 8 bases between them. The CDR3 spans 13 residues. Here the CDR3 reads CASSRWENQPQHF. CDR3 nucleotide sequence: TGTGCCAGCAGCCGATGGGAGAATCAGCCCCAGCATTTT.

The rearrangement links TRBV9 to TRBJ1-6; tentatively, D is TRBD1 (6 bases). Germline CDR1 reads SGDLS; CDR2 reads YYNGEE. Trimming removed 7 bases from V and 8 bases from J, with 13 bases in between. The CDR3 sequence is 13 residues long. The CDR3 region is CASGRQAYSPLHF. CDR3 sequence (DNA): TGTGCCAGCGGGCGACAGGCATATTCACCCCTCCACTTT.

DNA for the CDR3: TGTGCCAGCAGTTTAGTCTACTACGAGCAGTACTTC. It yields the protein CASSLVYYEQYF. The chain employs TRBV12-3 or TRBV12-4 and TRBJ2-7; D gene ambiguous. The CDR3 is 12 amino acids. V gave up 1 base and J gave up 3 bases, with 4 bases separating them.

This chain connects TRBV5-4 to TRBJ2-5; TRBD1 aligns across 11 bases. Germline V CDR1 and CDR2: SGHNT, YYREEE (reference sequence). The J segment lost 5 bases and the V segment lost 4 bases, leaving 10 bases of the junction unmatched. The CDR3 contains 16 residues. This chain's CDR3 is CASSPWTGGALETQYF. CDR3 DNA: TGTGCCAGCAGCCCTTGGACAGGGGGCGCTTTGGAGACCCAGTACTTC.

This CDR3 reads CASSFRMGTGGTYEQYF. CDR3 DNA: TGTGCCAGCAGTTTCCGTATGGGGACAGGGGGAACCTACGAGCAGTACTTC. The rearrangement links TRBV27 to TRBJ2-7, with TRBD1 matching over 11 bases. Trimming cost V 3 bases and J 2 bases; bases outside gene matches: 9. Germline V lookup: CDR1 MNHEY, CDR2 SMNVEV (reference sequence). CDR3 length: 17 residues.

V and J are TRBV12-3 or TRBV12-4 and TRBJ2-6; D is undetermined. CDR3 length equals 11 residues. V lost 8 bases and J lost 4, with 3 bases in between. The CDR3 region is CASLGANVLTF. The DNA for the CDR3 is TGTGCCAGCCTCGGGGCCAACGTCCTGACTTTC.

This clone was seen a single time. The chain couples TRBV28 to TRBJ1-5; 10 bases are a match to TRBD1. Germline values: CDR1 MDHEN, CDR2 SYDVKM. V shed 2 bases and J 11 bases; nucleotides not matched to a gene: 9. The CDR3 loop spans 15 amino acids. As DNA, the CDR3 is TGTGCCAGCAGTTTAGGGGGGACAGGGGACAAAGCCCAGCATTTT. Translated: CASSLGGTGDKAQHF.

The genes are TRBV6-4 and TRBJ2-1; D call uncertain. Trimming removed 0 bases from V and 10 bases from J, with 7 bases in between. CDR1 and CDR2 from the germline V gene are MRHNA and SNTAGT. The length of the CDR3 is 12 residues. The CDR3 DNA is TGTGCCAGCAGTGACTCGCGCAGGGAGCAGTTCTTC. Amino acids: CASSDSRREQFF.

For the CDR3, the DNA is TGTGCCAGCAGTTTGGACTACTATGGCTACACCTTC. This translates into CASSLDYYGYTF. The rearrangement uses TRBV12-3 or TRBV12-4 and TRBJ1-2, with D unclear. CDR3 length equals 12 residues. V was clipped by 3 bases and J by 3 bases, with 5 bases between them.

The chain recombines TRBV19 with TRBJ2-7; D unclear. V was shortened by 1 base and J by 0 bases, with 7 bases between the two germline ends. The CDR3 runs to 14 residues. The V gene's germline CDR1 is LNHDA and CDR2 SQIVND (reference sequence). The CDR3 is CASSIVGASYEQYF. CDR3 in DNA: TGTGCCAGTAGTATAGTGGGCGCCTCCTACGAGCAGTACTTC.

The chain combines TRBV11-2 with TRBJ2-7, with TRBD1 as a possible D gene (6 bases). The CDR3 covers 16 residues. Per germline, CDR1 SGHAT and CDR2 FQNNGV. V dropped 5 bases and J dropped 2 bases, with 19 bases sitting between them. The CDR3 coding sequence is TGTGCCAGCAGCCCCCCGCTTGACAGGATCACCTACGAGCAGTACTTC. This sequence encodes CASSPPLDRITYEQYF.

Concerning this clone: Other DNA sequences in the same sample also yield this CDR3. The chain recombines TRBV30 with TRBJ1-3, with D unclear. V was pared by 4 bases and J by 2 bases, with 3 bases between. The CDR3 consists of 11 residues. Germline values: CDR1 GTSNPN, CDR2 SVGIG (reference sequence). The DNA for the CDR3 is TGTGCCTGGACAACTGGAAACACCATATATTTT. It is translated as CAWTTGNTIYF.

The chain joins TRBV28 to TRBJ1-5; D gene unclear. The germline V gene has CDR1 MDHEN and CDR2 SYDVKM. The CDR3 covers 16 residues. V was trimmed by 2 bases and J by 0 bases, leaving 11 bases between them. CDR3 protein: CASSLGRLYSNQPQHF. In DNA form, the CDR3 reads TGTGCCAGCAGTTTAGGCAGGCTTTATAGCAATCAGCCCCAGCATTTT. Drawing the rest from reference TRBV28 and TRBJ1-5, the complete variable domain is DVKVTQSSRYLVKRTGEKVFLECVQDMDHENMFWYRQDPGLGLRLIYFSYDVKMKEKGDIPEGYSVSREKKERFSLILESASTNQTSMYLCASSLGRLYSNQPQHFGDGTRLSIL.

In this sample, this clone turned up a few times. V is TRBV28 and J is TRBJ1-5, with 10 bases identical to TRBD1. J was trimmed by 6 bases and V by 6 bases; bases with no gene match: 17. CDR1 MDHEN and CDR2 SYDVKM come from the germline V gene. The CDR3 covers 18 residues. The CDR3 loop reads CASSLFPRDRGHGQPQHF. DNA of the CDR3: TGTGCCAGCAGCCTATTCCCCCGCGACAGGGGGCATGGTCAGCCCCAGCATTTT.

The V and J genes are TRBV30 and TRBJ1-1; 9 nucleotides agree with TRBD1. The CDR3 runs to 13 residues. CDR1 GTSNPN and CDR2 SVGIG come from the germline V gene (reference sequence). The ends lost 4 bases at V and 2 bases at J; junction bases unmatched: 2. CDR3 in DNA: TGTGCCTGGACGACAGGGGGAAACACTGAAGCTTTCTTT. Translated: CAWTTGGNTEAFF.